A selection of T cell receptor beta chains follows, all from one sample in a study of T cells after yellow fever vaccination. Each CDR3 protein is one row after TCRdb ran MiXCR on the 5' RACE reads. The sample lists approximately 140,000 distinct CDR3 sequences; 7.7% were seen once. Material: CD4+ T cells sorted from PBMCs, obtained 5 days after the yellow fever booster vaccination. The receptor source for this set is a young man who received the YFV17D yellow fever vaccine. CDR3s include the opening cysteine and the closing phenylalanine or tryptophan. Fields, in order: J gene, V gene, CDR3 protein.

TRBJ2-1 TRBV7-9 CASSKSGRTYNEQFF
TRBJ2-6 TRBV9 CASSPTASSSGANVLTF
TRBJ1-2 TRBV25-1 CASSGIGLYGYTF
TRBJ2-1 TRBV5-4 CASSDDRGVDKNEQFF
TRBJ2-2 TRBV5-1 CASSLDQQRTGELFF
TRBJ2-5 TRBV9 CASSVTSGSRETQYF
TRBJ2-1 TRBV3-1 CASSQGLAGEFEQFF
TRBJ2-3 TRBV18 CASSPLPSTDTQYF
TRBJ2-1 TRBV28 CASSLLDEQFF
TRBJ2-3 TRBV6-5 CASSRNLDTQYF
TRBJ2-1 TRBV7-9 CASDGQAYNEQFF
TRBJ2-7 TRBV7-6 CASSFGGGYEQYF
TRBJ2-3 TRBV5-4 CASREGTSGGTDTQYF
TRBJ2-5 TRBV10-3 CAIKAGPGQGHQETQYF
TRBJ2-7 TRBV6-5 CASSPDRSSYEQYF
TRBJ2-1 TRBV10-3 CAISAGGPSYNEQFF
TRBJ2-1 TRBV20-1 CSARDWGLAGNNEQFF
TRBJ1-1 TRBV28 CASSLILNTEAFF
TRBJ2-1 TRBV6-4 CASSRDWSGEQFF
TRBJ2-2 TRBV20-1 CSASGRQSSTGELFF
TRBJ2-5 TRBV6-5 CASSYRGVQETQYF
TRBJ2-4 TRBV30 CASRTGAGNIQYF
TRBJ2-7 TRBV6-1 CASSAQLGGVLYEQYF
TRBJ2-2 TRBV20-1 CSARQWEGPNTGELFF
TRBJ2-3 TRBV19 CASGKLATTDTQYF
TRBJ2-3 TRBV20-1 CSARDGGSTNTQYF
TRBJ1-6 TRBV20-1 CSATPPRVDSPLHF
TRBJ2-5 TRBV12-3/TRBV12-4 CASSLQGTERETQYF
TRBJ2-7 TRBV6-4 CASSTIAGAPPRGLYEQYF
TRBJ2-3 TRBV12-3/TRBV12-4 CASSFGQGNTDTQYF
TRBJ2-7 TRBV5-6 CASSGRGQGSEQYF
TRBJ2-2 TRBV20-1 CSMRAGQRNENTGELFF
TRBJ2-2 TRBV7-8 CASRGAGELFF
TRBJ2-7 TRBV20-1 CSARDSLDPTYEQYF
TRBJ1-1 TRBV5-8 CASSQLRGNTEAFF